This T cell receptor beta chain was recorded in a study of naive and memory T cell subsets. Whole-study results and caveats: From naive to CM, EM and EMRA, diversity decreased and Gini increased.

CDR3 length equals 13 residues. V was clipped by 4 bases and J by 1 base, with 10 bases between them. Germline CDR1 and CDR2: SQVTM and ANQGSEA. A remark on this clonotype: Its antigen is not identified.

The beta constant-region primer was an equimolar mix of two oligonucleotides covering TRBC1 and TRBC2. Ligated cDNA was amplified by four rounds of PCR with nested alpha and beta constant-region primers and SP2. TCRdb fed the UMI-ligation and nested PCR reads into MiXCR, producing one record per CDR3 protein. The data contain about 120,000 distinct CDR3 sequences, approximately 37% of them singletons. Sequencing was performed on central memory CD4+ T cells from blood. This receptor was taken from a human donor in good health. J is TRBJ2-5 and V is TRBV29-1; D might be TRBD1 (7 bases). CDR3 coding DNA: TGCAGCGTTGGCGGGACAGCCCAAGAGACCCAGTACTTC. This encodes CSVGGTAQETQYF.